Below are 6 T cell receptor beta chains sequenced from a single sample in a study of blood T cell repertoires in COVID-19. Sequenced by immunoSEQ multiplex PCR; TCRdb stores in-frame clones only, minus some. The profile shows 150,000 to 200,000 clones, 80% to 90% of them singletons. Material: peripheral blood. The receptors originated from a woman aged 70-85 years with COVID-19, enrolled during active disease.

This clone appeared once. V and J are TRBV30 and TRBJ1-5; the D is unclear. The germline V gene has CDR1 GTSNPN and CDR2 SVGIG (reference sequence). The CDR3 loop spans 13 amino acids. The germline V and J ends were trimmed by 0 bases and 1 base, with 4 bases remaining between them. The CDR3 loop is CAWSVRSNQPQHF. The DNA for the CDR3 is TGTGCCTGGAGTGTACGGAGCAATCAGCCCCAGCATTTT.

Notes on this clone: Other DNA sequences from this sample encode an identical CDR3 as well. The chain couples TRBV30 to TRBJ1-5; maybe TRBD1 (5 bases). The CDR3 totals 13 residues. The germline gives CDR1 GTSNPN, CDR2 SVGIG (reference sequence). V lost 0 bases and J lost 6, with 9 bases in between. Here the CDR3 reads CAWSVGGGQPQHF. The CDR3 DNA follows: TGTGCCTGGAGTGTGGGGGGGGGTCAGCCCCAGCATTTT.

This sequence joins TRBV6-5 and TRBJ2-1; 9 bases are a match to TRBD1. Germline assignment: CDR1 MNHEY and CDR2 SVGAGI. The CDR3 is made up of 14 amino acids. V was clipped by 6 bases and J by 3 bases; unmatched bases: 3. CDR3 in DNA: TGTGCCAGCAGGGGACAGGGTGACTACAATGAGCAGTTCTTC. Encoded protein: CASRGQGDYNEQFF.

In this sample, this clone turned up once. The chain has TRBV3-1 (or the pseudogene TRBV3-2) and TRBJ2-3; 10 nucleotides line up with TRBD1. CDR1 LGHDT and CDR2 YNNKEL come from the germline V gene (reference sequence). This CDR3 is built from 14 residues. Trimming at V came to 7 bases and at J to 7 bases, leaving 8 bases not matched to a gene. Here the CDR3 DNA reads TGTGCCAGCACCTTCGACAGGGGGCGGAATACGCAGTATTTT. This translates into CASTFDRGRNTQYF.

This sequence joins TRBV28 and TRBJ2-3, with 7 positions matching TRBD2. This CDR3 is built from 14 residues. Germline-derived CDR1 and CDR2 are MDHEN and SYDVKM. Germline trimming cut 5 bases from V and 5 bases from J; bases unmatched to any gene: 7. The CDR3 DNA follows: TGTGCCAGCAGTCCCATCGAGCGGGGAGATACGCAGTATTTT. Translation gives CASSPIERGDTQYF. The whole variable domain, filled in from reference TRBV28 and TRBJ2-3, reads DVKVTQSSRYLVKRTGEKVFLECVQDMDHENMFWYRQDPGLGLRLIYFSYDVKMKEKGDIPEGYSVSREKKERFSLILESASTNQTSMYLCASSPIERGDTQYFGPGTRLTVL.

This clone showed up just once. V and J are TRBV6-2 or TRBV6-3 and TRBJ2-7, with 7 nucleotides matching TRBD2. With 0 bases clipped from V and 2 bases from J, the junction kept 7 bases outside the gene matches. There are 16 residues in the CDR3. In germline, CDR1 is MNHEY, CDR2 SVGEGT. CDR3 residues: CASSYSRASGTYEQYF. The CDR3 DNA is TGTGCCAGCAGTTACTCGAGGGCTAGCGGTACCTACGAGCAGTACTTC.